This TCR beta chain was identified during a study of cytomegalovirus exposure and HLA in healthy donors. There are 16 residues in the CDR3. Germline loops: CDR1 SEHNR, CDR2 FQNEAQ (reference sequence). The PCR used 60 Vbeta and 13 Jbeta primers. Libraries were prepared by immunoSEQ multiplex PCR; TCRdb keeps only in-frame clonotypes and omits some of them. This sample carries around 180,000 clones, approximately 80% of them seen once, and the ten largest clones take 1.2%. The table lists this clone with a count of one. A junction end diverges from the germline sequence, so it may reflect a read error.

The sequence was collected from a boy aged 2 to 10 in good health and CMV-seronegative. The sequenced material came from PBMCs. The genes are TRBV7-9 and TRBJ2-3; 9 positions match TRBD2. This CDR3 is CSSSFNSGRGKDTQYF. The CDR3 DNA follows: TGTTCCAGCAGCTTTAATAGCGGGAGAGGCAAAGATACGCAGTATTTT.